A single sample is the source of the 20 T cell receptor beta chains below, sequenced in a study of identical twins. TCRdb passed the 5' RACE reads through MiXCR, listing each CDR3 protein once. The sample holds some 260,000 distinct CDR3 sequences; around 15% are singletons and the top ten take 8.8%. Sequencing was performed on memory (CD45RO+) T cells sorted from blood. These receptors were obtained from a woman aged 18-29 years in good health.

The rearrangement links TRBV20-1 to TRBJ2-1; D is uncertain. CDR3 size: 11 residues. Germline-derived CDR1 and CDR2 are DFQATT and SNEGSKA (reference sequence). The V gene lost 1 base and the J gene lost 10 bases, with 8 bases spanning the gap. Written as DNA, the CDR3 is TGCAGTGCTAGAGCCGGTTGGGAGCAGTTCTTC. Encoded protein: CSARAGWEQFF.

In this sample, this clonotype turned up many times. This rearrangement joins TRBV12-3 or TRBV12-4 to TRBJ1-5, with D possibly TRBD1 on 6 matching bases. V lost 5 bases and J lost 11, with 7 bases in between. The CDR3 is made up of 10 amino acids. CDR3 residues: CASSNRAQHF. The CDR3 region has the DNA TGTGCCAGCAGTAACAGGGCCCAGCATTTT.

This clonotype was picked up many times. The V gene is TRBV30, the J gene TRBJ1-4, with 9 bases that match TRBD1. V lost 2 bases, J lost 8 bases, and 6 bases stayed unmatched. Germline V CDR1 and CDR2: GTSNPN, SVGIG (reference sequence). The CDR3 loop spans 14 amino acids. Written as DNA, the CDR3 is TGTGCCTGGAGTCCGGACAGGGGAGTGGAAAAACTGTTTTTT. Translation gives CAWSPDRGVEKLFF.

V usage is TRBV6-2 or TRBV6-3 and J usage is TRBJ2-7; tentative D call: TRBD2 (5 bases). This CDR3 contains 16 residues. V was shortened by 8 bases and J by 0 bases, with 20 bases between the two germline ends. CDR1 is MNHEY and CDR2 is SVGEGT in the germline V gene. The chain's CDR3 is CASDKKGSAVSYEQYF. CDR3 sequence (DNA): TGTGCCAGCGATAAGAAGGGTTCAGCGGTCTCCTACGAGCAGTACTTC.

The J gene is TRBJ2-7, the V gene TRBV20-1, with TRBD2 matching over 8 bases. V lost 4 bases, J lost 5 bases, and 7 bases stayed unmatched. The CDR3 is 13 residues long. Germline-derived CDR1 and CDR2 are DFQATT and SNEGSKA (reference sequence). CDR3 in DNA: TGCAGTGCTAAAGCGGGAGAATGGAACGAGCAGTACTTC. Translated: CSAKAGEWNEQYF.

This clonotype was seen more than once but under ten times. The chain employs TRBV9 and TRBJ1-2; D remains ambiguous. Germline-derived CDR1 and CDR2 are SGDLS and YYNGEE. The CDR3 consists of 14 residues. V was pared by 3 bases and J by 6 bases, with 15 bases between. In DNA, the CDR3 is TGTGCCAGCAGCGCCCTGAGGACGGCGGATGGCTACACCTTC. It specifies CASSALRTADGYTF.

The chain recombines TRBV3-1 with TRBJ2-7; TRBD2 might be the D (7 bases). V dropped 1 base and J dropped 5 bases, with 18 bases sitting between them. The CDR3 is 16 residues long. The V gene's germline CDR1 is LGHDT and CDR2 YNNKEL (reference sequence). The CDR3 DNA reads TGTGCCAGCAGCCAAGCAATCGCACGGGGGGCAAACGAGCAGTACTTC. Its protein product is CASSQAIARGANEQYF.

The rearrangement links TRBV21-1 to TRBJ2-7; TRBD1, the D gene given by the table, was not confirmed from the DNA. TRBV21-1 is assigned pseudogene status. The CDR3 runs to 16 residues. The DNA of the CDR3 is TGTGCCAGCATAGACAGGGCGTCACTCGCGGACTACGAGCAGTACTTC. Its translation: CASIDRASLADYEQYF.

The chain couples TRBV7-9 to TRBJ2-2; 10 nucleotides agree with TRBD1. Germline CDR1 is SEHNR and CDR2 is FQNEAQ (reference sequence). J was trimmed by 3 bases and V by 7 bases; bases with no gene match: 2. The CDR3 runs to 14 residues. Written as DNA, the CDR3 is TGTGCCAGCATCGGGACAGGGGACACCGGGGAGCTGTTTTTT. Translating gives CASIGTGDTGELFF. Filled out from reference TRBV7-9 and TRBJ2-2, the complete variable domain reads DTGVSQNPRHKITKRGQNVTFRCDPISEHNRLYWYRQTLGQGPEFLTYFQNEAQLEKSRLLSDRFSAERPKGSFSTLEIQRTEQGDSAMYLCASIGTGDTGELFFGEGSRLTVL.

This clonotype was picked up many times. V is TRBV6-6 and J is TRBJ2-5, with TRBD2 as a possible D gene (6 bases). In germline, CDR1 is MNHNY, CDR2 SVGAGI (reference sequence). The CDR3 is 11 residues long. For the CDR3, the DNA is TGTGTGTCTAGCGTAGGGGAGACCCAGTACTTC. Translated, it gives CVSSVGETQYF.

This clonotype was seen only a few times. The chain has TRBV3-1 and TRBJ2-5; D possibly matches TRBD1 or TRBD2 (5 bases each). Trimming removed 8 bases from V and 4 bases from J, with 29 bases in between. CDR1 is LGHDT and CDR2 is YNNKEL in the germline V gene (reference sequence). The CDR3 spans 18 residues. The DNA for the CDR3 is TGTGCCAGCTCCTCTATTTCGGGGCAGAAAGGCCGTGTAGAGACCCAGTACTTC. Amino acid sequence: CASSSISGQKGRVETQYF.

This chain connects TRBV7-2 to TRBJ2-7; TRBD2 is a possible D gene (6 bases). Germline loops: CDR1 SGHTA, CDR2 FQGNSA. The CDR3 covers 14 residues. V was trimmed by 1 base and J by 2 bases, leaving 9 bases between them. The DNA for the CDR3 is TGTGCCAGCAGCTTAGTGGGCGGGACCTACGAGCAGTACTTC. As protein: CASSLVGGTYEQYF.

This clonotype was detected a few times. The genes are TRBV20-1 and TRBJ1-6; D gene uncertain. Trimming removed 6 bases at V and 6 bases at J, with 21 bases between. Per germline, CDR1 DFQATT and CDR2 SNEGSKA (reference sequence). This CDR3 has 16 residues. The CDR3 region has the DNA TGCAGTGCGTTGGCCGCCGTTCGGCAGGCTAATTCACCCCTCCACTTT. Protein product: CSALAAVRQANSPLHF.

This clonotype was observed many times. This chain links TRBV9 with TRBJ2-7; D is uncertain. The germline V and J ends were trimmed by 3 bases and 6 bases, with 13 bases remaining between them. The length of the CDR3 is 13 residues. The germline gives CDR1 SGDLS, CDR2 YYNGEE. The DNA of the CDR3 is TGTGCCAGCAGCGCCGACTGGGATAGCGAGCAGTACTTC. The encoded protein is CASSADWDSEQYF.

This clonotype is termed medium-sized. V usage is TRBV28 and J usage is TRBJ2-5; D may be TRBD1 (7 bases). Trimming cost V 5 bases and J 2 bases, with 12 bases left between them. This CDR3 spans 14 amino acids. The V gene's germline CDR1 is MDHEN and CDR2 SYDVKM. The CDR3 spells CASSGGTEQETQYF. The DNA of the CDR3 is TGTGCCAGCAGTGGGGGGACAGAACAAGAGACCCAGTACTTC.

The V gene is TRBV20-1, the J gene TRBJ1-1; 8 bases are a match to TRBD1. The CDR3 extends over 15 amino acids. Germline V gene sequence: CDR1 DFQATT, CDR2 SNEGSKA (reference sequence). With 0 bases clipped from V and 10 bases from J, the junction kept 13 bases outside the gene matches. For the CDR3, the DNA is TGCAGTGCTAGAGACAAGACAGGGGTTGGCCCAGGAGCTTTCTTT. This codes for CSARDKTGVGPGAFF.

The V and J genes are TRBV4-2 and TRBJ2-3; D gene unclear. Looked up from germline, CDR1 is LGHNA and CDR2 is YNFKEQ. The CDR3 runs 19 residues. The V end was cut by 0 bases, the J end by 2 bases, with 21 bases between. The CDR3 loop is CASSQDPRSFGGLTDTQYF. The DNA of the CDR3 is TGTGCCAGCAGCCAAGATCCCCGGTCTTTTGGTGGCCTCACAGATACGCAGTATTTT.

The sample holds a few counts of this clonotype. This chain links TRBV28 with TRBJ2-2; D possibly corresponds to TRBD1 (5 bases). The CDR3 consists of 15 residues. Germline assignment: CDR1 MDHEN and CDR2 SYDVKM. V was shortened by 3 bases and J by 5 bases, with 13 bases between the two germline ends. CDR3 nucleotide sequence: TGTGCCAGCAGTTTGGGGCAGGGTCGGACCGGGGAGCTGTTTTTT. Amino acids: CASSLGQGRTGELFF.

The chain combines TRBV4-3 with TRBJ2-1, with D hard to call. The CDR3 contains 13 residues. CDR1 and CDR2 from the germline V gene are LGHNA and YSLEER. V shed 0 bases and J shed 7 bases, with 7 bases lying between them. The CDR3 is CASSQEWGNEQFF. DNA for the CDR3: TGCGCCAGCAGCCAAGAGTGGGGAAATGAGCAGTTCTTC.

The chain is built from TRBV5-8 and TRBJ1-5; TRBD1 matches 7 bases. V gave up 0 bases and J gave up 6 bases; unmatched junction bases: 6. Germline CDR1 reads SGHTS; CDR2 reads YDEGEE. The CDR3 is made up of 15 amino acids. The CDR3 loop reads CASSLGDRPLQPQHF. The CDR3 region has the DNA TGTGCCAGCAGCTTGGGGGACAGACCCCTTCAGCCCCAGCATTTT.